This T cell receptor beta chain came from a study of shared clonotypes between healthy human individuals. Selected positively for CCR7 and CD45RO-negative, naive CD8 cells excluded terminally differentiated effector memory CD45RA+ cells. Free of recent acute infections or vaccinations, the donors were healthy HIV-negative adults. Whole-study findings and limits: Compared with clonotypes that all four donors shared, non-shared clonotypes had lower generation probabilities.

The method was immunoSEQ multiplex PCR; TCRdb's version includes in-frame clones alone and lacks a portion of them. The table includes about 2.1 million clones, about 92% detected once. This CDR3 has 14 residues. V gave up 2 bases and J gave up 3 bases, with 10 bases separating them. In germline, CDR1 is SGHAT, CDR2 FQNNGV. Regarding this clone: Its antigen is not identified.

Sequences were obtained from naive CD8+ T cells from PBMCs. This sequence was found in a man aged 18 to 29 in good health. Some clones in this sample may be carry-over from other donors' samples. V is TRBV11-2 and J is TRBJ1-2; tentatively, D is TRBD1 (6 bases). The CDR3 loop is CASSLTGSYYGYTF. CDR3 coding DNA: TGTGCCAGCAGCTTAACAGGGTCCTACTATGGCTACACCTTC.